Given below is one TCR beta chain in context. Its specificity is not known. A much larger clone is a single base away; this may be a read error. Volunteers at a blood bank in Maryland, USA, were the healthy controls. Stored at -80 C, 2 million PBMCs were the source of the unsorted libraries. The data were taken from a study of neurological immune-mediated disorders. Study-wide results and limits: Private repertoires in all groups were suggested, as expanded clones shared no CDR3 amino acid sequences across subjects.

The cDNA was synthesized by means of template-switch 5'RACE, which was carried out with 10-nucleotide random UMIs. MiXCR, applied by TCRdb to the 5' RACE reads, yields one record per CDR3 protein. The profile shows more than 75,000 distinct CDR3 sequences, 9% to 12% of them singletons. The sequenced material came from PBMCs. This receptor was obtained from a man aged 35 to 55 in good health.

CDR3 DNA sequence: TGTGCCAGCAGCATCATGGGACTAGCGGAGCGGTTCTTC. Translation: CASSIMGLAERFF. This rearrangement joins TRBV14 to TRBJ2-1; 11 nucleotides line up with TRBD2. The CDR3 length is 13 residues. Looked up from germline, CDR1 is SGHDN and CDR2 is FVKESK.